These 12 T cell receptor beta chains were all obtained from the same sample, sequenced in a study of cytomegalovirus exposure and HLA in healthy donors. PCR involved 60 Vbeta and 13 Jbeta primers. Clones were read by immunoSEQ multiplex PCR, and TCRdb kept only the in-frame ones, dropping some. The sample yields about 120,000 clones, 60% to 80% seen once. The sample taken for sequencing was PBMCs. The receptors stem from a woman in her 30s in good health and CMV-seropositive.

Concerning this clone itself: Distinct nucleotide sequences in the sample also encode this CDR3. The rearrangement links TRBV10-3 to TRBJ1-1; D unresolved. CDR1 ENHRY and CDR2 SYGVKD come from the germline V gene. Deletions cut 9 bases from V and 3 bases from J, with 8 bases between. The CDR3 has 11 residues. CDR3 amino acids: CAILVDTEAFF. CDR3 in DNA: TGTGCCATACTTGTTGACACTGAAGCTTTCTTT.

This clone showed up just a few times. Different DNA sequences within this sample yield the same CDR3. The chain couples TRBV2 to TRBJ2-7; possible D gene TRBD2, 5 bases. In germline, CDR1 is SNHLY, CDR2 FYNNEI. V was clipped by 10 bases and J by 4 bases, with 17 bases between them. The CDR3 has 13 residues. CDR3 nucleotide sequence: TGTGCCATCAAGGAGGAGACGGCATACGAGCAGTACTTC. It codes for CAIKEETAYEQYF.

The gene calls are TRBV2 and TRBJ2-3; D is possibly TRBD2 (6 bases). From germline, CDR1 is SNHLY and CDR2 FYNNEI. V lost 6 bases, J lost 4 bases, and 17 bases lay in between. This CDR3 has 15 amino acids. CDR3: CASSATRGVADTQYF. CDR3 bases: TGTGCCAGCAGCGCGACTAGGGGTGTCGCAGATACGCAGTATTTT.

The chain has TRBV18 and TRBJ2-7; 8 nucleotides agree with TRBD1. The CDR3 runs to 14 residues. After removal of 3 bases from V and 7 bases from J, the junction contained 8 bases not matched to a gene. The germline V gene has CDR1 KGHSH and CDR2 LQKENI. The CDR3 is CASSPDRGGGEQYF. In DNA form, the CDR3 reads TGTGCCAGCTCACCCGACAGGGGCGGAGGAGAGCAGTACTTC. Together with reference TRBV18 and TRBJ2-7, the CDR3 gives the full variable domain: NAGVMQNPRHLVRRRGQEARLRCSPMKGHSHVYWYRQLPEEGLKFMVYLQKENIIDESGMPKERFSAEFPKEGPSILRIQQVVRGDSAAYFCASSPDRGGGEQYFGPGTRLTVT.

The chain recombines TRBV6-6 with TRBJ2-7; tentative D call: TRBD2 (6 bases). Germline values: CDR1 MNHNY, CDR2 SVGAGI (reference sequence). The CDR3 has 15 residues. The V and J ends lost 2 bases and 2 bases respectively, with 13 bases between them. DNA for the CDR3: TGTGCCAGCAGTTACGGTCGGGGGACGGCCTACGAGCAGTACTTC. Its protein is CASSYGRGTAYEQYF.

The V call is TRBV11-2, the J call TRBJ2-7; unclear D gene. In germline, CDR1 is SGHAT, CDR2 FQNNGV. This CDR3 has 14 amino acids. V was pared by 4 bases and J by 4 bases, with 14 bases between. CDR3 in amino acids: CASSYPSGGYEQYF. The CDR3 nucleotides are TGTGCCAGCAGCTACCCCAGTGGCGGATACGAGCAGTACTTC.

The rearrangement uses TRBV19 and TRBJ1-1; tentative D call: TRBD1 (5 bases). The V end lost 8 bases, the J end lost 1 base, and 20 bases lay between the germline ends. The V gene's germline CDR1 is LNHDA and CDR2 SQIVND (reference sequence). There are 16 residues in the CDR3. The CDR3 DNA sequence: TGTGCCAGTTCCTTTCTCCCGGGGACTCCGAACACTGAAGCTTTCTTT. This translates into CASSFLPGTPNTEAFF.

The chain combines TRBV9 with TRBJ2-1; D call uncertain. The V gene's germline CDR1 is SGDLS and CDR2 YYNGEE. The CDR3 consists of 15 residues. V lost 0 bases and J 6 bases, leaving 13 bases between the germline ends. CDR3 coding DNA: TGTGCCAGCAGCGTAGAGGAGTATCGGGTCAATGAGCAGTTCTTC. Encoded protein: CASSVEEYRVNEQFF. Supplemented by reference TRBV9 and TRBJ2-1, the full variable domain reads DSGVTQTPKHLITATGQRVTLRCSPRSGDLSVYWYQQSLDQGLQFLIQYYNGEERAKGNILERFSAQQFPDLHSELNLSSLELGDSALYFCASSVEEYRVNEQFFGPGTRLTVL.

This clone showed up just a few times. The CDR3: CASGGLAGTDTQYF. The CDR3 DNA reads as TGCGCCAGCGGGGGACTAGCGGGAACAGATACGCAGTATTTT. The chain links TRBV4-1 to TRBJ2-3, with 13 bases aligning to TRBD2. The CDR3 has 14 amino acids. From germline, CDR1 is MGHRA and CDR2 YSYEKL. V trimming: 8 bases; J trimming: 3 bases; junction bases outside the gene matches: 2.

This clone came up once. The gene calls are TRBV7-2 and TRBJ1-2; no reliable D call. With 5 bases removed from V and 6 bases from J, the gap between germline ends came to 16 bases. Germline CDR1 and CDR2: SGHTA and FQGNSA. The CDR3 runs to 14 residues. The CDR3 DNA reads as TGTGCCAGCAGCATAGGCGGCAGCCGGGATGGCTACACCTTC. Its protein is CASSIGGSRDGYTF.

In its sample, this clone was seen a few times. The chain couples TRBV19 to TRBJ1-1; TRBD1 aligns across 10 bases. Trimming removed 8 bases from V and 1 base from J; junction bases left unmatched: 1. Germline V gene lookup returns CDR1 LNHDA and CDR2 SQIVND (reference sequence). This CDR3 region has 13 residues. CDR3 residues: CASDRGRNTEAFF. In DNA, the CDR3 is TGTGCCAGTGACAGGGGGCGGAACACTGAAGCTTTCTTT.

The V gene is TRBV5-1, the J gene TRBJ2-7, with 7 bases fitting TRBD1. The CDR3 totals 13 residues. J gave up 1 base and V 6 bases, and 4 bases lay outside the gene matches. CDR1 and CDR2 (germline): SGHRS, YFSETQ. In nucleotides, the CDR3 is TGCGCCAGCACCCGGGACAGTTCCTACGAGCAGTACTTC. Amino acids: CASTRDSSYEQYF.